A selection of T cell receptor beta chains follows, all from one sample in a study of cytomegalovirus exposure and HLA in healthy donors. TCRdb keeps only in-frame clones here, not all; method: immunoSEQ multiplex PCR. The data contain roughly 270,000 clones, approximately 88% of them seen just once; the ten biggest clones take up roughly 0.93%. The sequenced sample consisted of PBMCs. The source of these receptors is a woman younger than 30 in good health and CMV-seronegative. The CDR3 runs from the conserved cysteine through the conserved F or W. The D gene is left open where the match is weak.

V gene	J gene	D gene	CDR3 protein	CDR3 DNA
TRBV9	TRBJ1-2	NA	CASSVIPLNYGYTF	TGTGCCAGCAGCGTAATTCCCCTTAACTATGGCTACACCTTC
TRBV15	TRBJ2-7	NA	CATSRGRDEYEQYF	TGTGCCACCAGCAGAGGGAGGGACGAATACGAGCAGTACTTC
TRBV6-5	TRBJ2-2	TRBD1	CASSPQGPNTGELFF	TGTGCCAGCAGCCCACAGGGGCCGAACACCGGGGAGCTGTTTTTT
TRBV29-1	TRBJ2-1	TRBD2	CSVELADYNEQFF	TGCAGCGTTGAACTAGCGGACTACAATGAGCAGTTCTTC
TRBV18	TRBJ2-1	NA	CASSPLGSNEQFF	TGTGCCAGCTCCCCGCTAGGTAGCAATGAGCAGTTCTTC
TRBV6-1	TRBJ1-1	TRBD1	CASSITGDTEAFF	TGTGCCAGCAGTATCACAGGGGACACTGAAGCTTTCTTT
TRBV25-1	TRBJ1-1	NA	CASRLGGPIGEAFF	TGTGCCAGCAGACTGGGTGGGCCGATCGGTGAAGCTTTCTTT
TRBV2	TRBJ2-7	TRBD1	CASRGDRDYEQYF	TGTGCCAGCAGGGGGGACAGGGACTACGAGCAGTACTTC
TRBV10-3	TRBJ2-7	NA	CAISDPRDIESLADEQYF	TGTGCCATCAGTGACCCCCGGGACATAGAATCGCTAGCCGACGAGCAGTACTTC
TRBV28	TRBJ1-6	TRBD1	CASRPLTGGLLVPLHF	TGTGCCAGCAGACCACTAACAGGGGGCCTATTAGTCCCCCTCCACTTT
TRBV5-8	TRBJ2-7	TRBD2	CASLRLAGLSSYEQYF	TGTGCCAGCCTTCGACTAGCGGGTCTCAGCTCCTACGAGCAGTACTTC